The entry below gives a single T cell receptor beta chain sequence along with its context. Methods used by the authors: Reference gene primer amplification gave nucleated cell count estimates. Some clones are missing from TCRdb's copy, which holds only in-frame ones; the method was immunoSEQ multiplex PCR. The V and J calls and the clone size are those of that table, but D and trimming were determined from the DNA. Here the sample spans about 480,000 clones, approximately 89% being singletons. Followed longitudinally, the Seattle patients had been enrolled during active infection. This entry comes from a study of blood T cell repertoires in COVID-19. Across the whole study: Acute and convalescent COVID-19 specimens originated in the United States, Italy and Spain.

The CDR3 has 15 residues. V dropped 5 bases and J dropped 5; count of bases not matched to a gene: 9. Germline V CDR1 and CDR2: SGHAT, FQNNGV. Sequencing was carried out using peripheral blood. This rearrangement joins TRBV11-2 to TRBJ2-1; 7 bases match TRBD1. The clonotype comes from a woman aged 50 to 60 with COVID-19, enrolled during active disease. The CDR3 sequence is CASSLTGVLNNEQFF. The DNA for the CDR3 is TGTGCCAGCAGCCTCACAGGGGTCCTTAACAATGAGCAGTTCTTC.